Shown below are 8 T cell receptor beta chains from a single sample sequenced in a study of beta chain features in type 1 diabetes. Every bit of the isolated RNA underwent reverse transcription, so sequencing read expressed TCRB transcripts. Assay: immunoSEQ multiplex PCR; the TCRdb copy retains only in-frame clones and omits some. The data show about 210,000 clones, roughly a tenth seen once. Specimen: central memory CD4+ T cells from blood. The receptors come from a man aged 18 to 35 in good health.

J is TRBJ2-3 and V is TRBV7-2, with D possibly TRBD2 on 5 matching bases. Trimming removed 1 base at V and 4 bases at J, with 12 bases between. Germline values: CDR1 SGHTA, CDR2 FQGNSA. The CDR3 has 15 residues. In nucleotides, the CDR3 is TGTGCCAGCAGCTTAGAAAGCGGTGTAGCAGATACGCAGTATTTT. Translation: CASSLESGVADTQYF.

The CDR3 DNA reads TGTGCCAGCAGCTTGGCGGACACAGATACGCAGTATTTT. Its protein product is CASSLADTDTQYF. The chain is built from TRBV5-6 and TRBJ2-3; D is ambiguous. With 0 bases removed from V and 2 bases from J, the gap between germline ends came to 4 bases. Germline loops: CDR1 SGHDT, CDR2 YYEEEE. CDR3 length: 13 amino acids.

This clone was recorded a few times. The chain joins TRBV11-2 to TRBJ2-1; 8 bases are shared with TRBD2. Trimming removed 5 bases from V and 3 bases from J; junction bases left unmatched: 9. This CDR3 has 16 residues. CDR1 and CDR2 (germline): SGHAT, FQNNGV. The CDR3 DNA reads as TGTGCCAGCAGCCCCCTGGCGGGAGGTCTCTACAATGAGCAGTTCTTC. Its translation is CASSPLAGGLYNEQFF.

Only a few counts were recorded for this clone. The CDR3 region is CSVDDLLAKNIQYF. DNA of the CDR3: TGCAGCGTTGACGACTTACTAGCCAAAAACATTCAGTACTTC. The chain has TRBV29-1 and TRBJ2-4; D unclear. Deletions cut 3 bases from V and 0 bases from J, with 9 bases between. Germline V gives CDR1 SQVTM, CDR2 ANQGSEA. The CDR3 extends over 14 amino acids.

This clone was seen at least ten times. V usage is TRBV7-9 and J usage is TRBJ2-3, with D perhaps TRBD1 (5 bases). This CDR3 is 14 amino acids long. V was pared by 6 bases and J by 0 bases, with 10 bases between. Per germline, CDR1 SEHNR and CDR2 FQNEAQ (reference sequence). The CDR3 region has the DNA TGTGCCAGCAGTCCAGGGTCGAGCACAGATACGCAGTATTTT. Its translation: CASSPGSSTDTQYF. Variable domain in full (rest from reference TRBV7-9 and TRBJ2-3): DTGVSQNPRHKITKRGQNVTFRCDPISEHNRLYWYRQTLGQGPEFLTYFQNEAQLEKSRLLSDRFSAERPKGSFSTLEIQRTEQGDSAMYLCASSPGSSTDTQYFGPGTRLTVL.

J is TRBJ2-2 and V is TRBV7-3; D perhaps matches TRBD1 (5 bases). Germline CDR1 is SGHTA and CDR2 is FQGTGA. The CDR3 is made up of 15 amino acids. Trimming took off 6 bases at V and 1 base at J, with 12 bases between the two ends. CDR3 sequence reads: CASSPGIGNTGELFF. CDR3 DNA sequence: TGTGCCAGCAGTCCAGGGATAGGGAACACCGGGGAGCTGTTTTTT.

This clone was seen only a few times. The chain recombines TRBV6-1 with TRBJ2-3; weak D call: TRBD2 (5 bases). The V end was cut by 0 bases, the J end by 4 bases, with 5 bases between. The length of the CDR3 is 13 residues. Germline CDR1 is MNHNS and CDR2 is SASEGT. The CDR3 sequence is CASSEAAADTQYF. CDR3 nucleotides: TGTGCCAGCAGTGAAGCAGCGGCAGATACGCAGTATTTT.

This clone was seen a handful of times. The rearrangement links TRBV19 to TRBJ1-1, with D possibly TRBD1 on 5 matching bases. V was shortened by 2 bases and J by 1 base, with 14 bases between the two germline ends. CDR3 length equals 16 residues. The V gene's germline CDR1 is LNHDA and CDR2 SQIVND (reference sequence). The CDR3 is CASSISAGGTNTEAFF. The CDR3 DNA is TGTGCCAGTAGTATATCCGCGGGGGGTACGAACACTGAAGCTTTCTTT.